One sample yielded the 22 T cell receptor beta chains listed below, sequenced in a study of cytomegalovirus exposure and HLA in healthy donors. This PCR relied on a set of 60 Vbeta primers and 13 Jbeta primers. Assay used: immunoSEQ multiplex PCR; TCRdb lists only in-frame clones, some missing. The sample lists around 130,000 clones; approximately 67% were seen once. Source material: PBMCs. All receptors come from a woman aged 60-75 years in good health and CMV-seronegative.

This clone has a handful of counts. This chain connects TRBV5-1 to TRBJ1-2; D may be TRBD1 (5 bases). V gave up 0 bases and J gave up 3 bases, with 9 bases separating them. This CDR3 spans 14 amino acids. Germline CDR1 SGHRS, CDR2 YFSETQ. Here the CDR3 DNA reads TGCGCCAGCAGCTTGGAAGGAGGGGACTATGGCTACACCTTC. Protein sequence: CASSLEGGDYGYTF.

The rearrangement links TRBV2 to TRBJ2-3, with 11 bases fitting TRBD2. The V gene's germline CDR1 is SNHLY and CDR2 FYNNEI. The V gene end was trimmed by 2 bases and the J gene end by 0 bases; junction bases not matched to a gene: 4. The CDR3 is made up of 17 amino acids. The CDR3 DNA sequence: TGTGCCAGCAGTGAATCGCGGACTAGCGGGAGCACAGATACGCAGTATTTT. Amino acids: CASSESRTSGSTDTQYF.

The chain links TRBV6-1 to TRBJ2-2; TRBD2 matches at 10 bases. CDR1 and CDR2 from the germline V gene are MNHNS and SASEGT. J was trimmed by 4 bases and V by 4 bases; bases with no gene match: 6. This CDR3 comprises 16 residues. Here the CDR3 reads CASSGPSGRGTGELFF. In DNA, the CDR3 is TGTGCCAGCAGTGGCCCTAGCGGGAGAGGCACCGGGGAGCTGTTTTTT.

The chain employs TRBV7-2 and TRBJ2-5, with 15 bases that match TRBD2. Germline V gene lookup returns CDR1 SGHTA and CDR2 FQGNSA. V was clipped by 6 bases and J by 5 bases; unmatched bases: 4. The CDR3 extends over 15 amino acids. The CDR3: CASRKGLAGGETQYF. The CDR3 DNA sequence: TGTGCCAGCAGAAAGGGACTAGCGGGGGGTGAGACCCAGTACTTC. The full variable domain, rest sourced from reference TRBV7-2 and TRBJ2-5, is GAGVSQSPSNKVTEKGKDVELRCDPISGHTALYWYRQSLGQGLEFLIYFQGNSAPDKSGLPSDRFSAERTGGSVSTLTIQRTQQEDSAVYLCASRKGLAGGETQYFGPGTRLLVL.

This chain's CDR3 is CASSTPGSTDTQYF. The CDR3 DNA is TGTGCCAGCAGCACTCCAGGGAGCACAGATACGCAGTATTTT. The chain carries TRBV5-4 and TRBJ2-3; a possible D gene is TRBD1 (5 bases). The V end lost 4 bases, the J end lost 0 bases, and 9 bases lay between the germline ends. Germline CDR1 SGHNT, CDR2 YYREEE (reference sequence). The CDR3 length is 14 residues. The full variable domain, rest sourced from reference TRBV5-4 and TRBJ2-3, is ETGVTQSPTHLIKTRGQQVTLRCSSQSGHNTVSWYQQALGQGPQFIFQYYREEENGRGNFPPRFSGLQFPNYSSELNVNALELDDSALYLCASSTPGSTDTQYFGPGTRLTVL.

V usage is TRBV9 and J usage is TRBJ2-3; D remains unclear. CDR3 length equals 12 residues. The V and J ends lost 0 bases and 7 bases respectively, with 6 bases between them. CDR1 is SGDLS, CDR2 YYNGEE, per germline. Here the CDR3 reads CASSVDEYTQYF. The DNA of the CDR3 is TGTGCCAGCAGCGTAGACGAGTATACGCAGTATTTT.

This clone was seen a handful of times. J is TRBJ2-3 and V is TRBV5-1; 10 positions match TRBD2. CDR1 SGHRS and CDR2 YFSETQ come from the germline V gene. The CDR3 runs 18 residues. After removal of 4 bases from V and 0 bases from J, the junction contained 11 bases not matched to a gene. Written as DNA, the CDR3 is TGCGCCAGCAGCGGTGGGCTAGCGGGAGCGTCTAGCACAGATACGCAGTATTTT. The encoded protein is CASSGGLAGASSTDTQYF.

The chain recombines TRBV6-5 with TRBJ2-7, with D possibly being TRBD2 (6 bases). V dropped 0 bases and J dropped 5 bases, with 11 bases sitting between them. CDR1 and CDR2 (germline): MNHEY, SVGAGI. CDR3 length: 14 residues. CDR3 sequence: CASSYSIPGDEQYF. The CDR3 DNA reads TGTGCCAGCAGTTACTCGATCCCGGGGGACGAGCAGTACTTC.

The J gene is TRBJ2-3, the V gene TRBV7-8, with 9 bases fitting TRBD2. V dropped 5 bases and J dropped 4; count of bases not matched to a gene: 10. Germline V CDR1 and CDR2: SGHVS, FQNEAQ. The CDR3 spans 16 residues. The CDR3 DNA reads TGTGCCAGCAGCGTATTATTAGCGGGGGAGTCAGATACGCAGTATTTT. Encoded protein: CASSVLLAGESDTQYF.

CDR3 nucleotide sequence: TGTGCCACCCAAGGACAGGGGAGGAACATGAACACTGAAGCTTTCTTT. It is translated as CATQGQGRNMNTEAFF. This chain uses TRBV10-3 with TRBJ1-1; 9 bases agree with TRBD1. Germline CDR1 and CDR2: ENHRY and SYGVKD. The CDR3 consists of 16 residues. Trimming at V came to 10 bases and at J to 0 bases, leaving 12 bases not matched to a gene.

The chain is built from TRBV19 and TRBJ2-7; no clear D gene. CDR1 LNHDA and CDR2 SQIVND come from the germline V gene (reference sequence). The CDR3 runs 15 residues. Trimming cost V 4 bases and J 0 bases, with 13 bases left between them. DNA for the CDR3: TGTGCCAGTAGTAATTATGCAGTCAGCTCCTACGAGCAGTACTTC. The encoded protein is CASSNYAVSSYEQYF.

This clone was observed a few times. The CDR3: CASSATGTLSGEQYF. CDR3 coding DNA: TGTGCCAGCAGCGCCACCGGGACTCTCAGTGGCGAGCAGTACTTC. The chain carries TRBV9 and TRBJ2-7; tentatively, D is TRBD2 (6 bases). This CDR3 has 15 amino acids. The V gene lost 3 bases and the J gene lost 6 bases, with 19 bases spanning the gap. Looked up from germline, CDR1 is SGDLS and CDR2 is YYNGEE. The full variable domain, in which reference TRBV9 and TRBJ2-7 provide the parts outside the CDR3, is DSGVTQTPKHLITATGQRVTLRCSPRSGDLSVYWYQQSLDQGLQFLIQYYNGEERAKGNILERFSAQQFPDLHSELNLSSLELGDSALYFCASSATGTLSGEQYFGPGTRLTVT.

About this clone itself: The same CDR3 can be traced to other DNA sequences in this sample. This chain joins TRBV9 and TRBJ1-1, with D uncertain. The germline V gene encodes CDR1 SGDLS and CDR2 YYNGEE. Trimming took 0 bases from V and 4 from J, leaving 7 bases between them. This CDR3 comprises 13 residues. For the CDR3, the DNA is TGTGCCAGCAGCGTAGCGGGGTTCACTGAAGCTTTCTTT. Protein: CASSVAGFTEAFF.

V is TRBV28 and J is TRBJ1-5, with 7 nucleotides matching TRBD1. The V segment lost 5 bases and the J segment 3 bases; nucleotides outside the gene matches: 4. CDR3 length equals 14 residues. CDR1 and CDR2 from the germline V gene are MDHEN and SYDVKM. CDR3 DNA: TGTGCCAGCAGTCCGGGACAGACCAATCAGCCCCAGCATTTT. It encodes CASSPGQTNQPQHF.

V usage is TRBV6-5 and J usage is TRBJ2-1; D might be TRBD2 (6 bases). The CDR3 sequence is 16 residues long. The V and J ends lost 2 bases and 3 bases respectively, with 14 bases between them. Germline CDR1 is MNHEY and CDR2 is SVGAGI. The CDR3 DNA reads TGTGCCAGCAGTTACGCTTCCGGGAGTTACTACAATGAGCAGTTCTTC. This encodes CASSYASGSYYNEQFF.

This clone was picked up a small number of times. The chain couples TRBV19 to TRBJ1-1, with 7 bases aligning to TRBD1. This CDR3 comprises 15 residues. Germline-derived CDR1 and CDR2 are LNHDA and SQIVND (reference sequence). The V and J ends lost 9 bases and 3 bases, in that order; junction bases with no gene match: 13. CDR3 nucleotide sequence: TGTGCCAGCCGAACGAGGGGGCAGGGGGACACTGAAGCTTTCTTT. Encoded protein: CASRTRGQGDTEAFF. Full variable domain (remainder filled in from reference TRBV19 and TRBJ1-1): DGGITQSPKYLFRKEGQNVTLSCEQNLNHDAMYWYRQDPGQGLRLIYYSQIVNDFQKGDIAEGYSVSREKKESFPLTVTSAQKNPTAFYLCASRTRGQGDTEAFFGQGTRLTVV.

The chain couples TRBV5-1 to TRBJ2-2, with TRBD1 matching over 7 bases. With 4 bases clipped from V and 4 bases from J, the junction kept 4 bases outside the gene matches. This CDR3 is 14 amino acids long. Germline loops: CDR1 SGHRS, CDR2 YFSETQ. The CDR3 is CASSGTGVTGELFF. The CDR3 DNA is TGCGCCAGCAGCGGCACAGGGGTCACCGGGGAGCTGTTTTTT.

The V and J genes are TRBV6-1 and TRBJ2-5, with TRBD1 identical over 7 bases. The CDR3 runs to 13 residues. CDR1 MNHNS and CDR2 SASEGT come from the germline V gene. The trim removed 6 bases at V and 3 bases at J, leaving 4 bases unmatched. CDR3 nucleotide sequence: TGTGCCAGCAGACCCGACAGGGAAGAGACCCAGTACTTC. Translated, it gives CASRPDREETQYF.

The gene calls are TRBV5-4 and TRBJ2-3; tentatively, D is TRBD2 (5 bases). Germline loops: CDR1 SGHNT, CDR2 YYREEE (reference sequence). V was trimmed by 1 base and J by 0 bases, leaving 12 bases between them. The CDR3 runs 16 residues. CDR3 sequence reads: CASSLQRVRSTDTQYF. The CDR3 nucleotides read TGTGCCAGCAGCTTGCAGAGGGTGCGGAGCACAGATACGCAGTATTTT.

The rearrangement links TRBV28 to TRBJ2-5; no firm D call. Between the trimmed V and J ends, which lost 6 bases and 2 bases, there was a span of 7 bases. This CDR3 region has 12 residues. Germline V lookup: CDR1 MDHEN, CDR2 SYDVKM. In DNA form, the CDR3 reads TGTGCCAGCAGCCGGTATCAAGAGACCCAGTACTTC. Translation: CASSRYQETQYF.

This chain uses TRBV19 with TRBJ1-2; 7 positions match TRBD1. CDR1 is LNHDA, CDR2 SQIVND, per germline (reference sequence). The CDR3 extends over 17 amino acids. J gave up 0 bases and V 3 bases, and 10 bases lay outside the gene matches. CDR3 sequence (DNA): TGTGCCAGTAGTATCCAGACAGGGAGCCTTGCTAACTATGGCTACACCTTC. It translates to CASSIQTGSLANYGYTF.

The chain combines TRBV4-2 with TRBJ2-5; 12 bases are a match to TRBD2. The DNA end lines up better with TRBJ2-7; the J call may be wrong. This CDR3 contains 17 residues. Germline CDR1 is LGHNA and CDR2 is YNFKEQ. CDR3 DNA: TGTGCCAGCAGCCAAGCCCTAGCGGGAGGGGCGGCTGGCGAGCAGTACTTC. The encoded protein is CASSQALAGGAAGEQYF.